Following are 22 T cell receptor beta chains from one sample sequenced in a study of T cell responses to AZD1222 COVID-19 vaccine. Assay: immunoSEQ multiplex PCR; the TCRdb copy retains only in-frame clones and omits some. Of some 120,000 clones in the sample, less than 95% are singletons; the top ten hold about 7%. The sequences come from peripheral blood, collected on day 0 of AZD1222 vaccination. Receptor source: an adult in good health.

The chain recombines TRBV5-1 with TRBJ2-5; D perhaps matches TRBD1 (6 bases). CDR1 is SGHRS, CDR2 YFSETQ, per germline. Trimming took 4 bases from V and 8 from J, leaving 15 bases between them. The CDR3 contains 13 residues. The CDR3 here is CASSGGQWETQYF. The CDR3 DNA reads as TGCGCCAGCAGCGGGGGACAATGGGAAACCCAGTACTTC.

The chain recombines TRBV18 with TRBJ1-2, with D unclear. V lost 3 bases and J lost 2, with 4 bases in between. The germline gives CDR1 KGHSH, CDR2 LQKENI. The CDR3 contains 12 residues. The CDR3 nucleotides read TGTGCCAGCTCACCCGTCAACTATGGCTACACCTTC. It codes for CASSPVNYGYTF.

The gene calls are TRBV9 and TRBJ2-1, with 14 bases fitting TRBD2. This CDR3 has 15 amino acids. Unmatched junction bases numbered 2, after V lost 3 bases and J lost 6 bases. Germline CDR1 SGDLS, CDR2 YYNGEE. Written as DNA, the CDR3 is TGTGCCAGCAGCGGTGGGACTAGCGGGAGCAATGAGCAGTTCTTC. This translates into CASSGGTSGSNEQFF.

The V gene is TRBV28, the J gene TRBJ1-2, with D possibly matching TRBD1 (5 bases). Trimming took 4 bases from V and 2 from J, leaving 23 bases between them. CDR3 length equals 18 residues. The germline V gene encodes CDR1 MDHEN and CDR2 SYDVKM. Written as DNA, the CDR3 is TGTGCCAGCAGTTACGAGGGAGGGGTAGGATTGGGGAACTATGGCTACACCTTC. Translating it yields CASSYEGGVGLGNYGYTF.

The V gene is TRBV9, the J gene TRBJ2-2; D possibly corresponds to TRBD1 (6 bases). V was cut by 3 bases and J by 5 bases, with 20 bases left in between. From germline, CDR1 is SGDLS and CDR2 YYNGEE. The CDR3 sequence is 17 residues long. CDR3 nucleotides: TGTGCCAGCAGCGGGTCGGGGACATTAGAAAGGACCGGGGAGCTGTTTTTT. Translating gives CASSGSGTLERTGELFF.

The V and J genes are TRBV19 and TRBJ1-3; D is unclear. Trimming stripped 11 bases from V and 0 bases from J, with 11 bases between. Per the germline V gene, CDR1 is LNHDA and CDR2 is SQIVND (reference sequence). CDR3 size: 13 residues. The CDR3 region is CASYVSSGNTIYF. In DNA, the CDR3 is TGTGCCTCCTACGTGAGCTCTGGAAACACCATATATTTT.

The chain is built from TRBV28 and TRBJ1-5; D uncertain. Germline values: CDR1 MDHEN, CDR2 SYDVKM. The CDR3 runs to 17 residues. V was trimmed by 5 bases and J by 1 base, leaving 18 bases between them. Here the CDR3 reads CASSPIYNLGSNQPQHF. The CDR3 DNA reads TGTGCCAGCAGTCCCATATATAACTTGGGAAGCAATCAGCCCCAGCATTTT.

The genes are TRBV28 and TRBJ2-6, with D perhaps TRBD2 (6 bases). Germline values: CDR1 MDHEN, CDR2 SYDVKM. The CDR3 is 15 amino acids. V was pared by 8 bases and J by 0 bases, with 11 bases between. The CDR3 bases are TGTGCCAGCGGGGGGACCACCTCTGGGGCCAACGTCCTGACTTTC. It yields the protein CASGGTTSGANVLTF.

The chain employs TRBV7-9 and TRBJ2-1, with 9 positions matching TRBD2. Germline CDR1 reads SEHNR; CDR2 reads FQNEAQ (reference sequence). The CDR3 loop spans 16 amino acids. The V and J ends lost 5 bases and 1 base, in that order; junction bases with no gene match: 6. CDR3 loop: CASSPGRGGSYNEQFF. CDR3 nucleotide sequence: TGTGCCAGCAGCCCCGGGCGGGGGGGATCCTACAATGAGCAGTTCTTC.

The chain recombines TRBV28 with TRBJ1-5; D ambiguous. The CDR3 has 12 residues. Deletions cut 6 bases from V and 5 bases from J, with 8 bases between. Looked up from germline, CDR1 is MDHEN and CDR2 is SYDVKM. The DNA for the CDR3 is TGTGCCAGCAGACCTACTTATCAGCCCCAGCATTTT. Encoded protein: CASRPTYQPQHF. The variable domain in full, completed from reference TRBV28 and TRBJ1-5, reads DVKVTQSSRYLVKRTGEKVFLECVQDMDHENMFWYRQDPGLGLRLIYFSYDVKMKEKGDIPEGYSVSREKKERFSLILESASTNQTSMYLCASRPTYQPQHFGDGTRLSIL.

The CDR3 protein is CASSPPGLAGVGEQYF. DNA for the CDR3: TGTGCCAGCTCACCTCCGGGACTAGCGGGAGTGGGTGAGCAGTACTTC. This chain links TRBV18 with TRBJ2-7; 14 nucleotides agree with TRBD2. V trimming: 3 bases; J trimming: 7 bases; junction bases outside the gene matches: 8. CDR3 length: 16 amino acids. Germline CDR1 reads KGHSH; CDR2 reads LQKENI.

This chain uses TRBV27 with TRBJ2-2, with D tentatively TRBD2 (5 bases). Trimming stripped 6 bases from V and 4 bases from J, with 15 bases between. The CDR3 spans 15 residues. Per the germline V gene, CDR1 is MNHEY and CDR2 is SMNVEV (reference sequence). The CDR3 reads CASSTSASSTGELFF. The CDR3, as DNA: TGTGCCAGCAGCACGTCGGCTAGCTCCACCGGGGAGCTGTTTTTT.

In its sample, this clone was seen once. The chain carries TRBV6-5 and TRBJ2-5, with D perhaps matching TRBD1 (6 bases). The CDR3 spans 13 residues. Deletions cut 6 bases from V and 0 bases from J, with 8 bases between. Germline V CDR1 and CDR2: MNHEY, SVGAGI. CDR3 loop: CASSGQNQETQYF. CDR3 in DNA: TGTGCCAGCAGCGGACAGAACCAAGAGACCCAGTACTTC.

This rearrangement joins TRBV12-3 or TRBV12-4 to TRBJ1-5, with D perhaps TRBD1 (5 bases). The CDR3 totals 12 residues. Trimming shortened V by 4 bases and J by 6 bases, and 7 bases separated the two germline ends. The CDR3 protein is CASSSGSQPQHF. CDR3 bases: TGTGCCAGCAGTTCAGGGTCTCAGCCCCAGCATTTT.

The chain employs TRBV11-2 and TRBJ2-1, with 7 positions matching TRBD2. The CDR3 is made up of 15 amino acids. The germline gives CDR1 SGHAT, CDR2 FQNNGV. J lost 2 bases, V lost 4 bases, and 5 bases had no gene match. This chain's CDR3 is CASSSTSGAYNEQFF. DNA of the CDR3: TGTGCCAGCAGCTCCACCAGCGGGGCCTACAATGAGCAGTTCTTC.

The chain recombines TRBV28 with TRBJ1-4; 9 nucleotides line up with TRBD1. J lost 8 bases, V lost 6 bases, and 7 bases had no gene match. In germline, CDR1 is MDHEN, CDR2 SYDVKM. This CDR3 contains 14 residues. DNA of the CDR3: TGTGCCAGCAGATCCGGGACAGGGTACGAAAAACTGTTTTTT. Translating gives CASRSGTGYEKLFF.

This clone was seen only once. In DNA form, the CDR3 reads TGTGCCTGGAGTGGGGGCTATAACACTGAAGCTTTCTTT. Translated, it gives CAWSGGYNTEAFF. The J gene is TRBJ1-1, the V gene TRBV30, with a tentative D call TRBD1 (5 bases). V lost 1 base and J lost 2, with 8 bases in between. CDR3 size: 13 residues. The germline V gene encodes CDR1 GTSNPN and CDR2 SVGIG (reference sequence).

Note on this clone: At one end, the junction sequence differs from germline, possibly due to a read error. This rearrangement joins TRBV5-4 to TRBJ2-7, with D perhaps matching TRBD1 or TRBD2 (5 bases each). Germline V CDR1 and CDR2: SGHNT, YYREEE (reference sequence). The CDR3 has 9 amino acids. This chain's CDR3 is CASSPGRGF. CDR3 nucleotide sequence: TGTGCCAGCAGCCCGGGGCGTGGATTC.

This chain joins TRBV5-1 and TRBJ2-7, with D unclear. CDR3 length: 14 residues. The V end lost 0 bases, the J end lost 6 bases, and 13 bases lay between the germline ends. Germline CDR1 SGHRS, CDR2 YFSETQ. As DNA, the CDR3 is TGCGCCAGCAGCTTGGATCCAAGTATTGGCGAGCAGTACTTC. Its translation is CASSLDPSIGEQYF.

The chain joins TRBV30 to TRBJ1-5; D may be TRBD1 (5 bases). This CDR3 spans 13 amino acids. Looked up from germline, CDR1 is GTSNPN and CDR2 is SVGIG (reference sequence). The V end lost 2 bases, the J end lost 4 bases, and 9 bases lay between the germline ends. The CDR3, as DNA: TGTGCCTGGAGTACGGGGCGGAATCAGCCCCAGCATTTT. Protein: CAWSTGRNQPQHF.

The CDR3 DNA is TGTGCCAGCAGTTACTGGGCGGGGACTGAAGCTTTCTTT. Its translation: CASSYWAGTEAFF. The chain joins TRBV6-5 to TRBJ1-1; D unclear. Germline CDR1 is MNHEY and CDR2 is SVGAGI. The CDR3 totals 13 residues. The V and J ends lost 1 base and 5 bases respectively, with 8 bases between them.

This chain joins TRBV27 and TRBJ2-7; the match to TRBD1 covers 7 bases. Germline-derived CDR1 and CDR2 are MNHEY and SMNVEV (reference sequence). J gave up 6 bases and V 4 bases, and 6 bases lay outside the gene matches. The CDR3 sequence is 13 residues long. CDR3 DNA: TGTGCCAGCAGTTCCCGACAGGGTCGCGAGCAGTACTTC. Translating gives CASSSRQGREQYF.